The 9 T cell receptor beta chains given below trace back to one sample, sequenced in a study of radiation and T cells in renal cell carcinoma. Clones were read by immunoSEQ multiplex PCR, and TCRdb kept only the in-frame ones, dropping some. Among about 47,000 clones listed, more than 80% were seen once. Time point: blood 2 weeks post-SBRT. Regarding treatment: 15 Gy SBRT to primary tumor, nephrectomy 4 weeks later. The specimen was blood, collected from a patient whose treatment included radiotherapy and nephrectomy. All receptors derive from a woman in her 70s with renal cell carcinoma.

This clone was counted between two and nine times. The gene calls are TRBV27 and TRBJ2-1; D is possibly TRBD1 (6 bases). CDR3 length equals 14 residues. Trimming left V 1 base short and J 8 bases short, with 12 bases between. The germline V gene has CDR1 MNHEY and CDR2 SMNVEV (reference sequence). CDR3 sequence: CASSLWEWGHEQFF. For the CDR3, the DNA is TGTGCCAGCAGTTTATGGGAGTGGGGGCATGAGCAGTTCTTC.

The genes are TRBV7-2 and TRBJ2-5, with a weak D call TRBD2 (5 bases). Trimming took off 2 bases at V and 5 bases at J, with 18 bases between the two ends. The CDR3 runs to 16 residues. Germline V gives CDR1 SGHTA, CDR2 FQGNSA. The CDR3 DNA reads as TGTGCCAGCAGCTTACTACGGCTACTAGAGAGGGAGACCCAGTACTTC. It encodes CASSLLRLLERETQYF.

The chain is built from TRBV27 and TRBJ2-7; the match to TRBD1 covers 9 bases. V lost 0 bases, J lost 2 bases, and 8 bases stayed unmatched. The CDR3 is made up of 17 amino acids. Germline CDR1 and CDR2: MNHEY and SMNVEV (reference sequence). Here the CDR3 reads CASSLSPPTGGTYEQYF. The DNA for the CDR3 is TGTGCCAGCAGTTTATCCCCCCCGACAGGGGGGACCTACGAGCAGTACTTC.

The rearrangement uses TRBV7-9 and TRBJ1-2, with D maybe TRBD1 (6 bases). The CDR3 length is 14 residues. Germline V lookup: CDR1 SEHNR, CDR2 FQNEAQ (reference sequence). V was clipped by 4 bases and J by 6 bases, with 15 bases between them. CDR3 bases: TGTGCCAGCAGCTACGGACAGTCGAAGGATGGCTACACCTTC. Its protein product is CASSYGQSKDGYTF. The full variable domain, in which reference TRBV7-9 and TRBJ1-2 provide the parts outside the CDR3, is DTGVSQNPRHKITKRGQNVTFRCDPISEHNRLYWYRQTLGQGPEFLTYFQNEAQLEKSRLLSDRFSAERPKGSFSTLEIQRTEQGDSAMYLCASSYGQSKDGYTFGSGTRLTVV.

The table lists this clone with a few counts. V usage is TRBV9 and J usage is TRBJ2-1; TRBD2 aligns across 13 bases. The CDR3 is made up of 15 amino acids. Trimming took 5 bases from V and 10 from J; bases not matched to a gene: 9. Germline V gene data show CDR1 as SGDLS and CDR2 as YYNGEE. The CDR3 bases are TGTGCCAGCAGTCTAGGACTAGCGGGGGTAAACGAGCAGTTCTTC. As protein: CASSLGLAGVNEQFF.

The DNA for the CDR3 is TGTGCCAGCAGTGAAGCCGAGGCTACCAATGAGCAGTTCTTC. This gives the protein CASSEAEATNEQFF. V gene TRBV2 combines with J gene TRBJ2-1; D uncertain. In germline, CDR1 is SNHLY, CDR2 FYNNEI. The CDR3 sequence is 14 residues long. V was trimmed by 0 bases and J by 6 bases, leaving 9 bases between them.

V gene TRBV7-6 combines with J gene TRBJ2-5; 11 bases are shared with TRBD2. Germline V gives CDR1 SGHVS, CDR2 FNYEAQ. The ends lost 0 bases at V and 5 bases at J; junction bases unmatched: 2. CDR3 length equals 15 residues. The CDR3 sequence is CASSLASGRAETQYF. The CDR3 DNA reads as TGTGCCAGCAGCTTAGCTAGCGGGAGGGCGGAGACCCAGTACTTC.

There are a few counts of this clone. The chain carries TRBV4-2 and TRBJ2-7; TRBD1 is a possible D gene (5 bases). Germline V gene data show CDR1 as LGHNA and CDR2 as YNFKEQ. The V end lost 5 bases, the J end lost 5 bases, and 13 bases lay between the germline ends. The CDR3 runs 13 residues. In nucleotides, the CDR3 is TGTGCCAGCAGCGCAAACGTGGGGCACGAGCAGTACTTC. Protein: CASSANVGHEQYF.

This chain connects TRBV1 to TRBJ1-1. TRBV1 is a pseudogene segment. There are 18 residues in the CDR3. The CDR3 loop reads CTSSQYPPPGPLNTEAFF. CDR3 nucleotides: TGCACCAGCAGCCAATACCCCCCCCCGGGGCCTCTAAACACTGAAGCTTTCTTT.